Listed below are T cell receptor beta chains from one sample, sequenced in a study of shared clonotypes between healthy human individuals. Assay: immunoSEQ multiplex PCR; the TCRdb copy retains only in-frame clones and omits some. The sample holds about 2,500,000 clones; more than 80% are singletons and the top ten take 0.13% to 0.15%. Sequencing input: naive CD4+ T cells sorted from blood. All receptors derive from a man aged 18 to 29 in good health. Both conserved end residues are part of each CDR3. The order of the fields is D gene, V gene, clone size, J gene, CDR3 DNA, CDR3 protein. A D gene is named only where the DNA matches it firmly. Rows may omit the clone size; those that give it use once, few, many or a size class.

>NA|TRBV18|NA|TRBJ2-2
TGTGCCAGCTCACCGTCCGGACAGACAGGCCAACAAAACACCGGGGAGCTGTTTTTT
CASSPSGQTGQQNTGELFF
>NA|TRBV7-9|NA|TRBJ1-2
TGTGCCAGCAGCTTAGGAACCCCCTTC
CASSLGTPF
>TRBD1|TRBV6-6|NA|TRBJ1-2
TGTGCCAGCAGCCGACAGGGTAACTATGGCTACACCTTC
CASSRQGNYGYTF
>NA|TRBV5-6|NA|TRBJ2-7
TGTGCCAGCAGCCCCGGAAGCGGGTCCCCCTACGAGCAGTACTTC
CASSPGSGSPYEQYF
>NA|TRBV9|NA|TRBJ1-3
TGTGCCAGCAGCGTAGGCTTTGGAAACACCATATATTTT
CASSVGFGNTIYF
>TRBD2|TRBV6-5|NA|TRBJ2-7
TGTGCCAGCAGTTCGGGGGGAAGTGGGCTAGTTAACGAGCAGTACTTC
CASSSGGSGLVNEQYF
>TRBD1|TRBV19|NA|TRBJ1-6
TGTGCCAGTAGTATACGAACAGGGGGAAATTCACCCCTCCACTTT
CASSIRTGGNSPLHF
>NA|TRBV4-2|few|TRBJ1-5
TGTGCCAGCACCCTAGGGCTACAGGGCAATCAGCCCCAGCATTTT
CASTLGLQGNQPQHF
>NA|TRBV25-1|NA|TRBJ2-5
TGTGCCAGCAGTGAAAATGGGGTAGAGACCCAGTACTTC
CASSENGVETQYF
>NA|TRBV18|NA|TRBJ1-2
TGTGCCAGCTCAGGACAGACAGACTATGGCTACACCTTC
CASSGQTDYGYTF
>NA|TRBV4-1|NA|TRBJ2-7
TGCGCCAGCAGACCTAGCGTCCCTTACGAGCAGTACTTC
CASRPSVPYEQYF
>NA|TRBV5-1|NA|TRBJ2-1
TGCGCCAGCAGCTCCCGGACGGAGAACAATGAGCAGTTCTTC
CASSSRTENNEQFF
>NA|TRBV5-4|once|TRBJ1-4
TGTGCCAGCAGCTCGGTGGGGGTCGGAAATGAAAAACTGTTTTTT
CASSSVGVGNEKLFF
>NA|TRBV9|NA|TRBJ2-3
TGTGCCAGCAGCGTCGGAGGGGGTCAGTCAGATACGCAGTATTTT
CASSVGGGQSDTQYF
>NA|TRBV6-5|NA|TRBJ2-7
TGTGCCAGCAGTCGGGCAGGGTACGAGCAGTACTTC
CASSRAGYEQYF
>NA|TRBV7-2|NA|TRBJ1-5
TGTGCCAGCAGCTTTGACGGACATAGCAATCAGCCCCAGCATTTT
CASSFDGHSNQPQHF
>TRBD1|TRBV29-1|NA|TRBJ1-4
TGCAGCATCTCCAGGGGGACTAATGAAAAACTGTTTTTT
CSISRGTNEKLFF
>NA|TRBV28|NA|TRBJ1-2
TGTGCCAGCAGTTTATCAGGCCATGGCTACACCTTC
CASSLSGHGYTF
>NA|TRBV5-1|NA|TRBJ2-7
TGCGCCAGCAGCTTGGCCGGGCCCCACTCCTACGAGCAGTACTTC
CASSLAGPHSYEQYF
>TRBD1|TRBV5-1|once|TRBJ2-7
TGTGCCAGCAGCTTGGACAGGGTTAGGTCCTACGAGCAGTACTTC
CASSLDRVRSYEQYF
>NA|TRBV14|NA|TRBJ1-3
TGTGCCAGCAGCCAAATCGGAAACACCATATATTTT
CASSQIGNTIYF
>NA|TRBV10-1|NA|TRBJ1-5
TGCGCCAGCACCCCATCGGGGGGGGCTGGTTTTCAGCCCCAGCATTTT
CASTPSGGAGFQPQHF
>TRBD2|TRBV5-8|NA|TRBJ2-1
TGTGCCAGCAGCCCCCCCCCGGGACTAGGTGGATGGGAGCAGTTCTTC
CASSPPPGLGGWEQFF
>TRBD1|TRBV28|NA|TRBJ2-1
TGTGCCAGCTCAGCTCCTACAGGGGACAATGAGCAGTTCTTC
CASSAPTGDNEQFF
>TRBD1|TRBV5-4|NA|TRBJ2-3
TGTGCCAGCAGGGGACAGAGCACAGATACGCAGTATTTT
CASRGQSTDTQYF
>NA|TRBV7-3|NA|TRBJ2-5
TGTGCCAGCAGTCAAGGGGGGGCACAAGAGACCCAGTACTTC
CASSQGGAQETQYF
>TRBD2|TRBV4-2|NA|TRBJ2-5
TGTGCCAGCAGCCCCCGGCTAGCGGGGCAAGAGACCCAGTACTTC
CASSPRLAGQETQYF
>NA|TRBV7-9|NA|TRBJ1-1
TGTGCCAGCAGCTCCCTGACCGGAGGGGTCACTGAAGCTTTCTTT
CASSSLTGGVTEAFF
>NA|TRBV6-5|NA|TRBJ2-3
TGTGCCAGCAGTTACTCCCAGGGCCGTCACACAGATACGCAGTATTTT
CASSYSQGRHTDTQYF
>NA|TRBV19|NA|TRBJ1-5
TGTGCCAGTAGTATAGTAGAAGGTCAGCCCCAGCATTTT
CASSIVEGQPQHF
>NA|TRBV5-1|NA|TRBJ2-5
TGCGCCAGCAGCTTGCTTTGGCAGGGAGGTTTTTCGGAGACCCAGTACTTC
CASSLLWQGGFSETQYF
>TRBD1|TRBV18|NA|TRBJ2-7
TGTGCCAGCTCACCTCTGGACAGGTCCTACGAGCAGTACTTC
CASSPLDRSYEQYF
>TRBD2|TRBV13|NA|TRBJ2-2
TGTGCCAGCAGCTTAGTCCAGGCGGGAGGTTCCGGGGAGCTGTTTTTT
CASSLVQAGGSGELFF
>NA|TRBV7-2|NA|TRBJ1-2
TGTGCCAGCAGCTGGTACGCCCTCGGCGGCTACACCTTC
CASSWYALGGYTF
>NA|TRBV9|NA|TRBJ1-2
TGTGCCAGCAGCGAGACTGACAGGACCCTATTTGGCTACACCTTC
CASSETDRTLFGYTF
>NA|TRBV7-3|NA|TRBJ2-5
TGTGCCAGCAGCTTAACGGGACTCCAAGAGACCCAGTACTTC
CASSLTGLQETQYF
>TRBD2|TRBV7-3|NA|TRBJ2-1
TGTGCCAGCAGCCCCCTAGCGGGGGGGTCCTACAATGAGCAGTTCTTC
CASSPLAGGSYNEQFF
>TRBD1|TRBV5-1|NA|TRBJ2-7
TGCGCCAGCAGCTTACAACAGGGGTCAGGGTACGAGCAGTACTTC
CASSLQQGSGYEQYF
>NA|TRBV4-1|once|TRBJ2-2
TGCGCCAGCAGCCAAGATCCTGGGGGGGCGAACGGGGAGCTGTTTTTT
CASSQDPGGANGELFF
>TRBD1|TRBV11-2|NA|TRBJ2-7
TGTGCCAGCAGACACAGGGGTGCCTACGAGCAGTACTTC
CASRHRGAYEQYF
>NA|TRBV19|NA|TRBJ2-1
TGTGCCAGTAGTATATTAGGGGAAAGCGGTGCAAAGCAGTTCTTC
CASSILGESGAKQFF
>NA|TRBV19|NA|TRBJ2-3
TGTGCCAGTAGTGGAAGCGGACGCAGCACAGATACGCAGTATTTT
CASSGSGRSTDTQYF
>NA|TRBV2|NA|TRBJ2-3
TGTGCCAGCAAACCTCTCTTGGTAGGGGTGGGCACAGATACGCAGTATTTT
CASKPLLVGVGTDTQYF
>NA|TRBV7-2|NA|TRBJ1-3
TGTGCCAGCAGCTTGGGGGTCTCTGGAAACACCATATATTTT
CASSLGVSGNTIYF
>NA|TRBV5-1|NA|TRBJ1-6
TGCGCCAGCAGCTTTTCGACAGGTGAAGGTGGCTCACCCCTCCACTTT
CASSFSTGEGGSPLHF
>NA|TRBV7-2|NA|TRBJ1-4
TGTGCCAGCAGCGGGGGAGGGGGAATGAGAGAAAAACTGTTTTTT
CASSGGGGMREKLFF